The 32 T cell receptor beta chains below all came from one sample that was sequenced in a study of neurological immune-mediated disorders. TCRdb reanalysed the 5' RACE reads using MiXCR and keeps one entry per CDR3 protein. The sample lists 17,000 or so distinct CDR3 sequences, roughly a quarter occurring once. Sequenced: PBMCs. The receptors here all came from a man aged 45-65 years with HTLV-1-associated myelopathy (HAM/TSP).

There are a few counts of this clonotype. Germline and junction disagree at one end, which may indicate a read error. V usage is TRBV5-6 and J usage is TRBJ1-2; TRBD1 matches at 8 bases. The germline CDR1 and CDR2 sequences are SGHDT and YYEEEE. This CDR3 has 12 residues. CDR3 nucleotide sequence: TGTGCCAGCAGCTTCGACAGGGGTGGCGACACCTTC. This sequence encodes CASSFDRGGDTF. The full variable domain, rest sourced from reference TRBV5-6 and TRBJ1-2, is DAGVTQSPTHLIKTRGQQVTLRCSPKSGHDTVSWYQQALGQGPQFIFQYYEEEERQRGNFPDRFSGHQFPNYSSELNVNALLLGDSALYLCASSFDRGGDTFGSGTRLTVV.

In its sample, this clonotype was seen a few times. The V and J genes are TRBV11-2 and TRBJ2-5, with TRBD2 matching over 8 bases. CDR3 length: 15 amino acids. After removal of 3 bases from V and 4 bases from J, the junction contained 7 bases not matched to a gene. Looked up from germline, CDR1 is SGHAT and CDR2 is FQNNGV. Here the CDR3 reads CASSFFGGGPETQYF. The CDR3 bases are TGTGCCAGCAGCTTTTTCGGGGGGGGGCCAGAGACCCAGTACTTC.

The V and J genes are TRBV20-1 and TRBJ1-4; 7 positions match TRBD1. After removal of 6 bases from V and 5 bases from J, the junction contained 9 bases not matched to a gene. This CDR3 spans 14 amino acids. The germline V gene encodes CDR1 DFQATT and CDR2 SNEGSKA (reference sequence). The CDR3, as DNA: TGCAGTGCCGTCCCCGGGACAGAGAATGAAAAACTGTTTTTT. It yields the protein CSAVPGTENEKLFF.

This clonotype rates as medium-sized. V usage is TRBV5-1 and J usage is TRBJ2-2, with D unresolved. Germline-derived CDR1 and CDR2 are SGHRS and YFSETQ. Trimming took 5 bases from V and 2 from J, leaving 4 bases between them. The CDR3 has 12 amino acids. The CDR3 DNA is TGCGCCAGCAGGCCAAACACCGGGGAGCTGTTTTTT. Its protein is CASRPNTGELFF.

This chain links TRBV5-1 with TRBJ1-2; 8 bases match TRBD1. There are 14 residues in the CDR3. Germline V lookup: CDR1 SGHRS, CDR2 YFSETQ. After removal of 0 bases from V and 3 bases from J, the junction contained 1 base not matched to a gene. The chain's CDR3 is CASSLAGQDYGYTF. CDR3 in DNA: TGCGCCAGCAGCTTGGCGGGACAGGACTATGGCTACACCTTC. Filled out from reference TRBV5-1 and TRBJ1-2, the complete variable domain reads KAGVTQTPRYLIKTRGQQVTLSCSPISGHRSVSWYQQTPGQGLQFLFEYFSETQRNKGNFPGRFSGRQFSNSRSEMNVSTLELGDSALYLCASSLAGQDYGYTFGSGTRLTVV.

This clonotype occurred a few times. The chain recombines TRBV30 with TRBJ2-3, with 8 bases fitting TRBD2. Trimming cost V 0 bases and J 6 bases; bases outside gene matches: 8. The CDR3 runs to 15 residues. The germline V gene has CDR1 GTSNPN and CDR2 SVGIG (reference sequence). The CDR3 DNA sequence: TGTGCCTGGAGTGTAGGGCCGGGAGGGCGGGATACGCAGTATTTT. As protein: CAWSVGPGGRDTQYF.

This clonotype was observed once. The CDR3 nucleotides read TGCAGTGCTGGGCGGGGCTTTATGAACGGGAACGAGCAGTACTTC. Protein: CSAGRGFMNGNEQYF. The rearrangement links TRBV20-1 to TRBJ2-7; TRBD2 might be the D (6 bases). Germline CDR1 and CDR2: DFQATT and SNEGSKA (reference sequence). The ends were cut back, 5 bases at V and 5 bases at J, with 22 bases in the middle. The CDR3 is made up of 15 amino acids.

Comments on this clonotype: It is unclear where the CDR3 begins or ends on the DNA, so no DNA is shown, and the CDR3 is as TCRdb lists it. J is TRBJ1-2 and V is TRBV7-3. Counting both end residues, the CDR3 totals 19 amino acids. Germline CDR1 SGHTA, CDR2 FQGTGA. The CDR3 sequence: CASSFYICSARVVNYGYTF.

This clonotype appeared a few times. The chain uses TRBV2 and TRBJ1-5; D might be TRBD1 (6 bases). CDR1 SNHLY and CDR2 FYNNEI come from the germline V gene. The CDR3 is 15 amino acids. V was cut by 1 base and J by 2 bases, with 9 bases left in between. The CDR3 sequence is CASSEGRGGNQPQHF. The CDR3 DNA reads as TGTGCCAGCAGTGAAGGCAGGGGCGGCAATCAGCCCCAGCATTTT.

The J gene is TRBJ2-5, the V gene TRBV30, with D possibly being TRBD2 (5 bases). This CDR3 region has 13 residues. Germline V lookup: CDR1 GTSNPN, CDR2 SVGIG (reference sequence). V was cut by 1 base and J by 6 bases, with 12 bases left in between. CDR3 bases: TGTGCCTGGAGTGGAGGGATCGGACAGACCCAGTACTTC. It translates to CAWSGGIGQTQYF.

This chain uses TRBV11-3 with TRBJ2-7; no clear D gene. Germline CDR1 reads SGHNT; CDR2 reads YENEEA. Between the trimmed V and J ends, which lost 1 base and 7 bases, there was a span of 17 bases. The CDR3 contains 15 residues. CDR3 residues: CASSLGIGSAWEQYF. The CDR3 nucleotides are TGTGCCAGCAGCTTAGGTATCGGCTCGGCTTGGGAGCAGTACTTC.

This clonotype was seen only a few times. This chain links TRBV20-1 with TRBJ2-1; D remains unclear. The length of the CDR3 is 13 residues. Per germline, CDR1 DFQATT and CDR2 SNEGSKA (reference sequence). The V gene lost 5 bases and the J gene lost 5 bases, with 13 bases spanning the gap. For the CDR3, the DNA is TGCAGTGCTTTCCCCACTGTGAACAATGAGCAGTTCTTC. This sequence encodes CSAFPTVNNEQFF.

Judged by abundance, this clonotype is medium-sized. The rearrangement links TRBV5-5 to TRBJ2-5, with D uncertain. Between the trimmed V and J ends, which lost 1 base and 4 bases, there was a span of 2 bases. Germline V gives CDR1 SGHKS, CDR2 YYEKEE (reference sequence). The CDR3 loop spans 11 amino acids. This chain's CDR3 is CASSLLETQYF. CDR3 bases: TGTGCCAGCAGCTTGTTAGAGACCCAGTACTTC. The full variable domain, with the rest looked up from reference TRBV5-5 and TRBJ2-5, is DAGVTQSPTHLIKTRGQQVTLRCSPISGHKSVSWYQQVLGQGPQFIFQYYEKEERGRGNFPDRFSARQFPNYSSELNVNALLLGDSALYLCASSLLETQYFGPGTRLLVL.

The chain carries TRBV4-2 and TRBJ2-3, with D possibly called TRBD1 or TRBD2 (6 bases each). The CDR3 extends over 14 amino acids. Germline V gene sequence: CDR1 LGHNA, CDR2 YNFKEQ. V lost 3 bases, J lost 7 bases, and 14 bases lay in between. CDR3 sequence: CASSQGPGDNTQYF. CDR3 nucleotide sequence: TGTGCCAGCAGCCAGGGACCGGGGGACAATACGCAGTATTTT.

This clonotype has only a few counts. The chain employs TRBV18 and TRBJ1-2; TRBD1 is a possible D gene (6 bases). Trimming removed 3 bases from V and 6 bases from J, with 17 bases in between. The CDR3 extends over 15 amino acids. Germline CDR1 and CDR2: KGHSH and LQKENI. Here the CDR3 DNA reads TGTGCCAGCTCACCGACAGGTGGGCAGCCGGATGGCTACACCTTC. Amino acid sequence: CASSPTGGQPDGYTF.

This clonotype was seen more than once but under ten times. V and J are TRBV20-1 and TRBJ2-1; 7 bases align to TRBD1. This CDR3 is 13 amino acids long. V trimming: 6 bases; J trimming: 3 bases; junction bases outside the gene matches: 5. Germline assignment: CDR1 DFQATT and CDR2 SNEGSKA (reference sequence). CDR3 amino acids: CSARAGGYNEQFF. In nucleotides, the CDR3 is TGCAGTGCAAGGGCAGGGGGCTACAATGAGCAGTTCTTC.

The chain recombines TRBV27 with TRBJ1-2, with TRBD1 as a possible D gene (5 bases). Trimming stripped 7 bases from V and 2 bases from J, with 14 bases between. The CDR3 totals 14 residues. Germline CDR1 MNHEY, CDR2 SMNVEV (reference sequence). In nucleotides, the CDR3 is TGTGCCAGCACGGACAAACCGAAGAACTATGGCTACACCTTC. It encodes CASTDKPKNYGYTF.

In regard to this clonotype: The junction departs from germline at one end; a sequencing error may be responsible. The rearrangement joins TRBV20-1 to TRBJ2-5; a weak D match, TRBD1 (5 bases). Germline V lookup: CDR1 DFQATT, CDR2 SNEGSKA (reference sequence). CDR3 length: 14 residues. CDR3 coding DNA: TGCAGTGCTAGAGATCGGGCAGGGTTCGAGATCCAGTACTTC. This codes for CSARDRAGFEIQYF.

The chain carries TRBV30 and TRBJ2-2; a weak D match, TRBD2 (5 bases). The CDR3 spans 16 residues. CDR1 is GTSNPN, CDR2 SVGIG, per germline (reference sequence). V was cut by 5 bases and J by 6 bases, with 22 bases left in between. The CDR3 here is CAWAQEAGGPAGELFF. The CDR3 DNA sequence: TGTGCCTGGGCTCAAGAGGCGGGTGGACCCGCCGGGGAGCTGTTTTTT.

In its sample, this clonotype was seen a few times. The chain joins TRBV7-2 to TRBJ2-1; TRBD1 matches at 8 bases. The CDR3 length is 14 residues. The V gene's germline CDR1 is SGHTA and CDR2 FQGNSA. With 1 base clipped from V and 8 bases from J, the junction kept 4 bases outside the gene matches. The CDR3: CASSLGTGRYEQFF. CDR3 in DNA: TGTGCCAGCAGCTTAGGGACAGGGAGGTATGAGCAGTTCTTC. The full variable domain, in which reference TRBV7-2 and TRBJ2-1 provide the parts outside the CDR3, is GAGVSQSPSNKVTEKGKDVELRCDPISGHTALYWYRQSLGQGLEFLIYFQGNSAPDKSGLPSDRFSAERTGGSVSTLTIQRTQQEDSAVYLCASSLGTGRYEQFFGPGTRLTVL.

The sample holds a few counts of this clonotype. The chain carries TRBV14 and TRBJ2-7; D is unresolved. Trimming removed 5 bases from V and 2 bases from J, with 10 bases in between. The CDR3 is 13 amino acids. CDR1 is SGHDN and CDR2 is FVKESK in the germline V gene. Here the CDR3 DNA reads TGTGCCAGCAGCAAAAGGGATGCCTACGAGCAGTACTTC. It specifies CASSKRDAYEQYF. Full variable domain (missing parts from reference TRBV14 and TRBJ2-7): EAGVTQFPSHSVIEKGQTVTLRCDPISGHDNLYWYRRVMGKEIKFLLHFVKESKQDESGMPNNRFLAERTGGTYSTLKVQPAELEDSGVYFCASSKRDAYEQYFGPGTRLTVT.

This clonotype was recorded a few times. The chain has TRBV21-1 and TRBJ1-4. TRBV21-1 is listed as a pseudogene. The length of the CDR3 is 13 residues. CDR3 loop: CASSIGGIEKLFF. DNA of the CDR3: TGTGCCAGCTCCATCGGAGGCATTGAAAAACTGTTTTTT.

This clonotype occurred a few times. J is TRBJ1-1 and V is TRBV6-1; TRBD1 agrees at 7 bases. V lost 4 bases and J lost 5; bases outside the gene matches: 13. Per germline, CDR1 MNHNS and CDR2 SASEGT. The CDR3 length is 16 residues. The CDR3 sequence is CASSGRGEGAGTEAFF. The CDR3 nucleotides read TGTGCCAGCAGTGGAAGGGGGGAGGGGGCAGGAACTGAAGCTTTCTTT.

The rearrangement joins TRBV7-2 to TRBJ1-5, with D hard to call. CDR1 SGHTA and CDR2 FQGNSA come from the germline V gene. The V end lost 5 bases, the J end lost 9 bases, and 23 bases lay between the germline ends. The CDR3 sequence is 16 residues long. CDR3 in amino acids: CASSEGHASVRRPQHF. The CDR3 region has the DNA TGTGCCAGCAGCGAAGGGCACGCTAGTGTCAGGCGGCCCCAGCATTTT.

V and J are TRBV5-1 and TRBJ1-1; D unresolved. CDR1 and CDR2 from the germline V gene are SGHRS and YFSETQ. The germline V and J ends were trimmed by 0 bases and 7 bases, with 10 bases remaining between them. This CDR3 is built from 13 residues. Written as DNA, the CDR3 is TGCGCCAGCAGCTTGGCCGGGGTCGTTGAAGCTTTCTTT. It translates to CASSLAGVVEAFF.

This clonotype occurred a few times. V and J are TRBV5-1 and TRBJ2-1; 10 positions agree with TRBD2. This CDR3 is built from 14 residues. Germline V CDR1 and CDR2: SGHRS, YFSETQ. V lost 4 bases to trimming and J lost 4 bases; unmatched junction nucleotides: 2. For the CDR3, the DNA is TGCGCCAGCAGCGTAGCGGGGGGATACAATGAGCAGTTCTTC. This encodes CASSVAGGYNEQFF. Full variable domain (missing parts from reference TRBV5-1 and TRBJ2-1): KAGVTQTPRYLIKTRGQQVTLSCSPISGHRSVSWYQQTPGQGLQFLFEYFSETQRNKGNFPGRFSGRQFSNSRSEMNVSTLELGDSALYLCASSVAGGYNEQFFGPGTRLTVL.

V is TRBV4-2 and J is TRBJ2-7; D is perhaps TRBD2 (5 bases). Germline values: CDR1 LGHNA, CDR2 YNFKEQ. V was trimmed by 4 bases and J by 3 bases, leaving 13 bases between them. The CDR3 runs 14 residues. The CDR3 spells CASSPPSSYYEQYF. In DNA form, the CDR3 reads TGTGCCAGCAGCCCCCCTAGCAGCTACTACGAGCAGTACTTC.

The chain has TRBV29-1 and TRBJ2-1, with D possibly being TRBD1 or TRBD2 (5 bases each). Germline values: CDR1 SQVTM, CDR2 ANQGSEA. The CDR3 loop spans 14 amino acids. Trimming stripped 3 bases from V and 6 bases from J, with 15 bases between. CDR3 in DNA: TGCAGCGTTGAGGTTGCCGGGGCCACCAATGAGCAGTTCTTC. Protein: CSVEVAGATNEQFF.

In this sample, this clonotype turned up many times. The rearrangement uses TRBV20-1 and TRBJ2-3; TRBD2 is a possible D gene (5 bases). CDR1 is DFQATT, CDR2 SNEGSKA, per germline (reference sequence). The CDR3 contains 13 residues. The V end lost 7 bases, the J end lost 3 bases, and 14 bases lay between the germline ends. The CDR3 loop is CSVGSGITDTQYF. The CDR3 bases are TGCAGTGTGGGCTCGGGGATTACAGATACGCAGTATTTT.

This rearrangement joins TRBV6-2 or TRBV6-3 to TRBJ2-1; 7 bases map to TRBD2. Germline values: CDR1 MNHEY, CDR2 SVGEGT. V shed 5 bases, J shed 3 bases, and the junction held 10 bases outside the gene matches. The CDR3 length is 16 residues. DNA for the CDR3: TGTGCCAGCAGTCCGGGGGGATCTATATTCTACAATGAGCAGTTCTTC. Translated, it gives CASSPGGSIFYNEQFF.

The V call is TRBV27, the J call TRBJ1-4; D is ambiguous. Germline loops: CDR1 MNHEY, CDR2 SMNVEV (reference sequence). This CDR3 spans 12 amino acids. V lost 6 bases, J lost 5 bases, and 7 bases lay in between. The DNA for the CDR3 is TGTGCCAGCAGCCATTGGAATGAAAAACTGTTTTTT. Protein product: CASSHWNEKLFF. Using reference TRBV27 and TRBJ1-4 for the parts outside the CDR3, the full variable domain is EAQVTQNPRYLITVTGKKLTVTCSQNMNHEYMSWYRQDPGLGLRQIYYSMNVEVTDKGDVPEGYKVSRKEKRNFPLILESPSPNQTSLYFCASSHWNEKLFFGSGTQLSVL.

There are a few counts of this clonotype. The J gene is TRBJ1-2, the V gene TRBV12-3 or TRBV12-4, with D unclear. V lost 2 bases, J lost 0 bases, and 10 bases lay in between. This CDR3 spans 15 amino acids. Here the CDR3 reads CASSLWERANYGYTF. The CDR3 coding sequence is TGTGCCAGCAGTTTATGGGAGCGCGCTAACTATGGCTACACCTTC.